Below are 26 T cell receptor beta chains sequenced from a single sample in a study of CD8+CD57+ T cells in acquired aplastic anemia. Profiling of TCR beta VDJ combinations and CDR3 sequences used genomic DNA as template. TCRdb re-called the reads with MiXCR, one entry per CDR3 protein. Among some 170,000 distinct CDR3 sequences, around 40% were seen once, and the ten largest hold approximately 1%. Sequenced sample: sorted CD4+, CD8+, or CD8+CD57+ T cells (not recorded which) from PBMCs. The origin of the receptors is a human donor in good health.

For this clonotype: The conserved final phenylalanine or tryptophan is absent from the CDR3, which likely points to a read error. The chain links TRBV6-1 to TRBJ2-2, with D maybe TRBD2 (6 bases). The CDR3 sequence is 14 residues long. The V gene's germline CDR1 is MNHNS and CDR2 SASEGT. Trimming removed 2 bases from V and 5 bases from J, with 9 bases in between. The DNA for the CDR3 is TGTGCCAGCAGTGAATTGGCGGGGACCGGGGAGCTGTTTTCT. Encoded protein: CASSELAGTGELFS.

The V and J genes are TRBV20-1 and TRBJ1-6; 10 bases match TRBD1. V dropped 5 bases and J dropped 10; count of bases not matched to a gene: 8. Germline V gives CDR1 DFQATT, CDR2 SNEGSKA (reference sequence). The CDR3 length is 14 residues. CDR3 DNA: TGCAGTGCTGCCGAGACAGGGGGCGGGTCACCCCTCCACTTT. It specifies CSAAETGGGSPLHF.

This chain connects TRBV5-4 to TRBJ2-3; 14 bases match TRBD2. Germline V gene sequence: CDR1 SGHNT, CDR2 YYREEE (reference sequence). The CDR3 length is 18 residues. V shed 0 bases and J 0 bases; nucleotides not matched to a gene: 3. The CDR3 loop is CASSLGGTSGGSTDTQYF. CDR3 nucleotide sequence: TGTGCCAGCAGCTTGGGCGGGACTAGCGGGGGAAGCACAGATACGCAGTATTTT. Full variable domain (outside the CDR3, taken from reference TRBV5-4 and TRBJ2-3): ETGVTQSPTHLIKTRGQQVTLRCSSQSGHNTVSWYQQALGQGPQFIFQYYREEENGRGNFPPRFSGLQFPNYSSELNVNALELDDSALYLCASSLGGTSGGSTDTQYFGPGTRLTVL.

This rearrangement joins TRBV24-1 to TRBJ1-2; a possible D gene is TRBD1 (5 bases). This CDR3 comprises 12 residues. The germline CDR1 and CDR2 sequences are KGHDR and SFDVKD. Trimming pared 5 bases from V and 4 bases from J, leaving 7 bases between. The CDR3 sequence: CATSAGGYGYTF. CDR3 DNA: TGTGCCACCAGTGCTGGGGGCTATGGCTACACCTTC.

This clonotype was seen only once. J is TRBJ2-7 and V is TRBV7-6; D ambiguous. Germline lookup yields CDR1 SGHVS and CDR2 FNYEAQ. This CDR3 region has 13 residues. V was shortened by 0 bases and J by 7 bases, with 10 bases between the two germline ends. CDR3: CASSLAGKGEQYF. CDR3 nucleotide sequence: TGTGCCAGCAGCTTAGCGGGAAAGGGTGAGCAGTACTTC. The whole variable domain, filled in from reference TRBV7-6 and TRBJ2-7, reads GAGVSQSPRYKVTKRGQDVALRCDPISGHVSLYWYRQALGQGPEFLTYFNYEAQQDKSGLPNDRFSAERPEGSISTLTIQRTEQRDSAMYRCASSLAGKGEQYFGPGTRLTVT.

In this sample, this clonotype turned up many times. The V call is TRBV20-1, the J call TRBJ2-3; weak D call: TRBD2 (6 bases). V gave up 0 bases and J gave up 2 bases, with 9 bases separating them. The CDR3 is made up of 14 amino acids. Germline CDR1 reads DFQATT; CDR2 reads SNEGSKA (reference sequence). The CDR3 DNA follows: TGCAGTGCTAGAGAGCCGGGGGTCACAGATACGCAGTATTTT. Amino acids: CSAREPGVTDTQYF.

This clonotype was found a few times. This sequence joins TRBV11-2 and TRBJ2-2; possible D gene TRBD2, 6 bases. Germline CDR1 reads SGHAT; CDR2 reads FQNNGV. Deletions cut 1 base from V and 5 bases from J, with 17 bases between. This CDR3 spans 17 amino acids. The CDR3 is CASSLVLSGSSTGELFF. CDR3 sequence (DNA): TGTGCCAGCAGCTTAGTATTGTCCGGGAGTTCAACCGGGGAGCTGTTTTTT.

CDR3 sequence reads: CASSRQTSGRQYF. CDR3 DNA: TGTGCCAGCAGCCGGCAAACTAGCGGGAGGCAGTATTTT. The chain recombines TRBV7-8 with TRBJ2-3; TRBD2 matches at 11 bases. Germline V CDR1 and CDR2: SGHVS, FQNEAQ. This CDR3 comprises 13 residues. V lost 5 bases and J lost 11; bases outside the gene matches: 6.

This clonotype was counted many times. The chain uses TRBV7-2 and TRBJ1-1; D is possibly TRBD1 (5 bases). CDR1 is SGHTA and CDR2 is FQGNSA in the germline V gene. The CDR3 extends over 15 amino acids. Trimming shortened V by 1 base and J by 4 bases, and 13 bases separated the two germline ends. CDR3 residues: CASSLVTGTGTEAFF. The CDR3 DNA reads as TGTGCCAGCAGCTTAGTTACGGGGACCGGCACTGAAGCTTTCTTT. Complete variable domain (other parts from reference TRBV7-2 and TRBJ1-1): GAGVSQSPSNKVTEKGKDVELRCDPISGHTALYWYRQSLGQGLEFLIYFQGNSAPDKSGLPSDRFSAERTGGSVSTLTIQRTQQEDSAVYLCASSLVTGTGTEAFFGQGTRLTVV.

This clonotype was detected only a few times. The V call is TRBV25-1, the J call TRBJ2-1; 7 nucleotides match TRBD2. V lost 3 bases, J lost 7 bases, and 9 bases stayed unmatched. Germline lookup yields CDR1 MGHDK and CDR2 SYGVNS. This CDR3 spans 15 amino acids. CDR3 bases: TGTGCCAGCAGTGATTCTCTGACTAGCTTGAATGAGCAGTTCTTC. Translating gives CASSDSLTSLNEQFF.

The table lists this clonotype with many counts. This may come from a read error, since a much larger clone is one base off. The V and J genes are TRBV2 and TRBJ2-1; D not certain. The CDR3 has 10 residues. Trimming removed 6 bases from V and 15 bases from J, with 12 bases in between. CDR1 is SNHLY, CDR2 FYNNEI, per germline. The CDR3 reads CASRAAGRFF. The CDR3 DNA is TGTGCCAGCAGGGCGGCCGGGCGGTTCTTC.

The chain carries TRBV15 and TRBJ2-2, with TRBD1 as a possible D gene (5 bases). Between the trimmed V and J ends, which lost 2 bases and 1 base, there was a span of 8 bases. The CDR3 consists of 15 residues. Germline lookup yields CDR1 LNHNV and CDR2 YYDKDF (reference sequence). CDR3 loop: CATSRHTGNTGELFF. The DNA for the CDR3 is TGTGCCACCAGCAGACATACAGGGAACACCGGGGAGCTGTTTTTT.

This clonotype showed up just a few times. A clone one base away is much larger, so this may be a read error. Here the CDR3 reads CAGSSGQDNYGYTF. The CDR3 DNA reads TGTGCCGGCAGCTCGGGACAGGATAACTATGGCTACACCTTC. The rearrangement links TRBV5-4 to TRBJ1-2; 8 bases match TRBD1. The CDR3 is 14 residues long. CDR1 is SGHNT and CDR2 is YYREEE in the germline V gene (reference sequence).

Here the CDR3 DNA reads TGCAGCGTTTTATCTGGGGGCAATGAGCAGTTCTTC. Residues: CSVLSGGNEQFF. This chain connects TRBV29-1 to TRBJ2-1; possibly TRBD1 or TRBD2 for D (5 bases each). Deletions cut 5 bases from V and 6 bases from J, with 11 bases between. The CDR3 is 12 residues long. Germline-derived CDR1 and CDR2 are SQVTM and ANQGSEA.

The table lists this clonotype with many counts. V and J are TRBV20-1 and TRBJ2-2, with 12 bases lining up with TRBD2. The ends lost 7 bases at V and 5 bases at J; junction bases unmatched: 2. This CDR3 has 13 amino acids. From germline, CDR1 is DFQATT and CDR2 SNEGSKA (reference sequence). The CDR3 DNA follows: TGCAGTGGTCTAGCGGGGGGGACCGGGGAGCTGTTTTTT. Protein product: CSGLAGGTGELFF.

This chain links TRBV12-3 or TRBV12-4 with TRBJ2-2; TRBD1 matches 8 bases. The CDR3 extends over 19 amino acids. V lost 5 bases and J lost 5; bases outside the gene matches: 19. The CDR3 DNA is TGTGCCAGCAGTCCCCCCATCCCAGGGGGCCTAGGGGGTACCGGGGAGCTGTTTTTT. The encoded protein is CASSPPIPGGLGGTGELFF.

The sample holds a few counts of this clonotype. V and J are TRBV29-1 and TRBJ1-2; D perhaps matches TRBD1 (6 bases). The ends were cut back, 2 bases at V and 0 bases at J, with 13 bases in the middle. The CDR3 loop spans 15 amino acids. Germline-derived CDR1 and CDR2 are SQVTM and ANQGSEA. The CDR3 loop reads CSVEWQTGANYGYTF. CDR3 in DNA: TGCAGCGTTGAATGGCAGACAGGAGCTAACTATGGCTACACCTTC.

The V and J genes are TRBV20-1 and TRBJ2-3; D is undetermined. This CDR3 is built from 12 residues. Germline CDR1 reads DFQATT; CDR2 reads SNEGSKA (reference sequence). The ends were cut back, 6 bases at V and 6 bases at J, with 13 bases in the middle. The CDR3 sequence is CSALPAVDTQYF. In nucleotides, the CDR3 is TGCAGTGCCCTTCCCGCGGTTGATACGCAGTATTTT.

DNA for the CDR3: TGTGCCAGCTCAGCTCAGGACAACACTGAAGCTTTCTTT. Its translation is CASSAQDNTEAFF. The J gene is TRBJ1-1, the V gene TRBV18; D is uncertain. The CDR3 spans 13 residues. V was cut by 5 bases and J by 2 bases, with 9 bases left in between. Germline assignment: CDR1 KGHSH and CDR2 LQKENI.

The chain combines TRBV25-1 with TRBJ1-1; 7 bases agree with TRBD1. Germline CDR1 and CDR2: MGHDK and SYGVNS. After removal of 4 bases from V and 6 bases from J, the junction contained 17 bases not matched to a gene. The CDR3 covers 17 residues. The CDR3 loop reads CASSGPSRDAQGAEAFF. The CDR3 DNA is TGTGCCAGCAGTGGCCCCTCCCGAGACGCGCAGGGGGCTGAAGCTTTCTTT. Supplemented by reference TRBV25-1 and TRBJ1-1, the full variable domain reads EADIYQTPRYLVIGTGKKITLECSQTMGHDKMYWYQQDPGMELHLIHYSYGVNSTEKGDLSSESTVSRIRTEHFPLTLESARPSHTSQYLCASSGPSRDAQGAEAFFGQGTRLTVV.

With respect to this clonotype: Given a much more abundant clone one base away, this may be a read error. The chain combines TRBV6-1 with TRBJ1-3; 7 bases are shared with TRBD1. The CDR3 is 15 amino acids. From germline, CDR1 is MNHNS and CDR2 SASEGT. CDR3 nucleotides: TGTGGCAGCAGGGGGAGCGGTAGCTCTGGAAACACCATATATTTT. Translated, it gives CGSRGSGSSGNTIYF.

This clonotype turned up a few times. The chain combines TRBV30 with TRBJ2-1; TRBD2 aligns across 12 bases. Trimming took 1 base from V and 3 from J; bases not matched to a gene: 4. CDR1 is GTSNPN, CDR2 SVGIG, per germline (reference sequence). The CDR3 has 16 residues. The CDR3 reads CAWSAKTSGSYNEQFF. The CDR3 DNA reads TGTGCCTGGAGTGCTAAGACTAGCGGGAGCTACAATGAGCAGTTCTTC. Variable domain in full (rest from reference TRBV30 and TRBJ2-1): SQTIHQWPATLVQPVGSPLSLECTVEGTSNPNLYWYRQAAGRGLQLLFYSVGIGQISSEVPQNLSASRPQDRQFILSSKKLLLSDSGFYLCAWSAKTSGSYNEQFFGPGTRLTVL.

This clonotype was found a few times. V gene TRBV5-1 combines with J gene TRBJ1-1; 9 nucleotides agree with TRBD1. CDR3 length: 14 amino acids. Germline V gene sequence: CDR1 SGHRS, CDR2 YFSETQ. The junction had 6 bases not matched to a gene; V was cut back by 2 bases and J by 7 bases. CDR3 sequence: CASSLPTGGGEAFF. CDR3 in DNA: TGCGCCAGCAGCTTACCTACAGGGGGCGGTGAAGCTTTCTTT.

This clonotype was found many times. V gene TRBV20-1 combines with J gene TRBJ2-3; 9 bases map to TRBD2. The germline V gene encodes CDR1 DFQATT and CDR2 SNEGSKA (reference sequence). V shed 3 bases, J shed 3 bases, and the junction held 4 bases outside the gene matches. The CDR3 is 14 amino acids. The DNA for the CDR3 is TGCAGTGCTAGCCAGCGGGAGGCAACAGATACGCAGTATTTT. This codes for CSASQREATDTQYF.

This clonotype was counted at least ten times. V gene TRBV29-1 combines with J gene TRBJ2-4; 10 bases map to TRBD2. The CDR3 runs to 15 residues. V shed 6 bases and J 7 bases; nucleotides not matched to a gene: 12. CDR1 is SQVTM and CDR2 is ANQGSEA in the germline V gene. Written as DNA, the CDR3 is TGCAGCGTGCTTGGGCTAGCGGGGGCAATGAACATTCAGTACTTC. Amino acid sequence: CSVLGLAGAMNIQYF.

The J gene is TRBJ1-5, the V gene TRBV19, with a tentative D call TRBD1 (5 bases). Germline CDR1 is LNHDA and CDR2 is SQIVND (reference sequence). V was trimmed by 10 bases and J by 4 bases, leaving 17 bases between them. The CDR3 consists of 14 residues. For the CDR3, the DNA is TGTGCCACCTCAGAGGGACGGTTTAATCAGCCCCAGCATTTT. Translated, it gives CATSEGRFNQPQHF.